Presented here are 17 T cell receptor beta chains from one specimen sequenced in a study of blood T cell repertoires in COVID-19. Sequencing used immunoSEQ multiplex PCR; TCRdb keeps in-frame clones, though not all of them. The sample includes 200,000 to 300,000 clones, approximately 82% of them seen just once. Source material: peripheral blood. These receptors all stem from a woman of 80 years or more with acute or convalescent COVID-19.

V and J are TRBV7-9 and TRBJ1-2; 10 bases align to TRBD1. Germline lookup yields CDR1 SEHNR and CDR2 FQNEAQ (reference sequence). V shed 5 bases, J shed 4 bases, and the junction held 7 bases outside the gene matches. CDR3 length: 15 amino acids. DNA of the CDR3: TGTGCCAGCAGCACAAGACAGGGGGCCCCCTATGGCTACACCTTC. Translation: CASSTRQGAPYGYTF.

This rearrangement joins TRBV29-1 to TRBJ2-5; 7 positions agree with TRBD1. J lost 1 base, V lost 6 bases, and 5 bases had no gene match. The CDR3 has 13 amino acids. The germline CDR1 and CDR2 sequences are SQVTM and ANQGSEA. Here the CDR3 reads CSVETGAQETQYF. The CDR3, as DNA: TGCAGCGTGGAAACAGGGGCCCAAGAGACCCAGTACTTC.

This rearrangement joins TRBV19 to TRBJ2-1; D might be TRBD2 (5 bases). This CDR3 spans 12 amino acids. Germline V gene data show CDR1 as LNHDA and CDR2 as SQIVND (reference sequence). Trimming removed 2 bases from V and 6 bases from J, with 5 bases in between. The CDR3 DNA sequence: TGTGCCAGTAGTATACGGGGCAATGAGCAGTTCTTC. This translates into CASSIRGNEQFF.

J is TRBJ1-1 and V is TRBV28; 8 bases match TRBD1. This CDR3 is 15 amino acids long. Germline trimming cut 5 bases from V and 3 bases from J; bases unmatched to any gene: 8. Germline V gene lookup returns CDR1 MDHEN and CDR2 SYDVKM. The CDR3 DNA reads as TGTGCCAGCAGTGTCCCCAGGGGGCTGTACACTGAAGCTTTCTTT. Translation: CASSVPRGLYTEAFF.

V and J are TRBV18 and TRBJ1-4, with TRBD1 matching 8 bases. J gave up 1 base and V 0 bases, and 4 bases lay outside the gene matches. The V gene's germline CDR1 is KGHSH and CDR2 LQKENI. This CDR3 is built from 17 residues. The CDR3: CASSPPRQGRTNEKLFF. CDR3 DNA sequence: TGTGCCAGCTCACCACCCCGACAGGGGCGAACTAATGAAAAACTGTTTTTT.

The chain uses TRBV19 and TRBJ2-3, with 8 bases aligning to TRBD2. V was clipped by 6 bases and J by 0 bases; unmatched bases: 5. The CDR3 totals 15 residues. In germline, CDR1 is LNHDA, CDR2 SQIVND (reference sequence). The CDR3 region has the DNA TGTGCCAGTAGGATGACTAGCGCCAGCACAGATACGCAGTATTTT. Its translation: CASRMTSASTDTQYF.

This clone occurred once. The J gene is TRBJ1-1, the V gene TRBV5-1; TRBD1 aligns across 7 bases. Germline V gene data show CDR1 as SGHRS and CDR2 as YFSETQ. The CDR3 covers 14 residues. Unmatched junction bases numbered 7, after V lost 0 bases and J lost 8 bases. The CDR3 DNA reads TGCGCCAGCAGCTTGGAGACAGGGAGGAAGGAAGCTTTCTTT. Encoded protein: CASSLETGRKEAFF.

The chain joins TRBV7-2 to TRBJ1-2; the D gene is possibly TRBD1 (6 bases). The CDR3 is 14 amino acids. Germline V gives CDR1 SGHTA, CDR2 FQGNSA. V was clipped by 2 bases and J by 7 bases, with 14 bases between them. CDR3 nucleotides: TGTGCCAGCAGCTTATCCCAGGGGCTTAGTGGCTACACCTTC. Protein product: CASSLSQGLSGYTF. Filled out from reference TRBV7-2 and TRBJ1-2, the complete variable domain reads GAGVSQSPSNKVTEKGKDVELRCDPISGHTALYWYRQSLGQGLEFLIYFQGNSAPDKSGLPSDRFSAERTGGSVSTLTIQRTQQEDSAVYLCASSLSQGLSGYTFGSGTRLTVV.

The chain is built from TRBV6-5 and TRBJ2-4; weak D call: TRBD1 (5 bases). CDR3 length: 14 residues. V shed 7 bases and J shed 6 bases, with 16 bases lying between them. Germline-derived CDR1 and CDR2 are MNHEY and SVGAGI. Here the CDR3 DNA reads TGTGCCAGCACCTCCCCCCAGGGCTCAAACATTCAGTACTTC. As protein: CASTSPQGSNIQYF.

The chain recombines TRBV30 with TRBJ1-4, with D unclear. The ends were cut back, 2 bases at V and 8 bases at J, with 9 bases in the middle. Germline-derived CDR1 and CDR2 are GTSNPN and SVGIG (reference sequence). The CDR3 spans 12 residues. The CDR3 sequence is CAWSTREEKLFF. The CDR3 region has the DNA TGTGCCTGGAGTACGAGAGAAGAAAAACTGTTTTTT.

The rearrangement uses TRBV4-3 and TRBJ1-2; TRBD1 aligns across 7 bases. The germline V gene encodes CDR1 LGHNA and CDR2 YSLEER. V shed 3 bases and J 2 bases; nucleotides not matched to a gene: 9. The CDR3 runs to 16 residues. CDR3 sequence reads: CASSQLKSGQNYGYTF. CDR3 nucleotides: TGCGCCAGCAGCCAGCTCAAATCGGGACAGAACTATGGCTACACCTTC.

The J gene is TRBJ2-5, the V gene TRBV18; TRBD2 matches 7 bases. From germline, CDR1 is KGHSH and CDR2 LQKENI. The CDR3 has 13 amino acids. The V segment lost 7 bases and the J segment 4 bases; nucleotides outside the gene matches: 6. As DNA, the CDR3 is TGTGCCAGCTGTCTTGGGAGGGCAGAGACCCAGTACTTC. Translating it yields CASCLGRAETQYF.

This clone was picked up a small number of times. The chain employs TRBV2 and TRBJ2-1; 9 nucleotides agree with TRBD2. The CDR3 is 17 residues long. The germline gives CDR1 SNHLY, CDR2 FYNNEI. J was trimmed by 7 bases and V by 3 bases; bases with no gene match: 13. In nucleotides, the CDR3 is TGTGCCAGCAGTGAGTTCGACAGGCCGGGACTAGCAAATGAGCAGTTCTTC. It yields the protein CASSEFDRPGLANEQFF.

The gene calls are TRBV7-9 and TRBJ1-6, with 10 positions matching TRBD1. The CDR3 runs to 15 residues. Germline-derived CDR1 and CDR2 are SEHNR and FQNEAQ (reference sequence). J lost 10 bases, V lost 3 bases, and 6 bases had no gene match. In DNA, the CDR3 is TGTGCCAGCAGCTTCGGGACAGGGGATAGCTCACCCCTCCACTTT. It yields the protein CASSFGTGDSSPLHF.

The V and J genes are TRBV7-3 and TRBJ2-6; D gene ambiguous. The V gene's germline CDR1 is SGHTA and CDR2 FQGTGA. The CDR3 spans 18 residues. Trimming removed 5 bases from V and 0 bases from J, with 17 bases in between. For the CDR3, the DNA is TGTGCCAGCAGCCGACAACCGCTGATCCTCTCTGGGGCCAACGTCCTGACTTTC. This translates into CASSRQPLILSGANVLTF.

This chain joins TRBV18 and TRBJ1-5; D may be TRBD1 (6 bases). The germline gives CDR1 KGHSH, CDR2 LQKENI. Trimming removed 0 bases at V and 2 bases at J, with 14 bases between. This CDR3 region has 17 residues. Written as DNA, the CDR3 is TGTGCCAGCTCACCACCTGCAGGGGTGGATGGCAATCAGCCCCAGCATTTT. Translating gives CASSPPAGVDGNQPQHF.

The chain has TRBV7-3 and TRBJ2-4; TRBD2 agrees at 13 bases. Per the germline V gene, CDR1 is SGHTA and CDR2 is FQGTGA. Trimming cost V 5 bases and J 9 bases; bases outside gene matches: 13. This CDR3 is 17 amino acids long. The CDR3: CASSIGTSGRAGAIQYF. The CDR3, as DNA: TGTGCCAGCAGCATAGGCACTAGCGGGAGGGCCGGGGCCATTCAGTACTTC.